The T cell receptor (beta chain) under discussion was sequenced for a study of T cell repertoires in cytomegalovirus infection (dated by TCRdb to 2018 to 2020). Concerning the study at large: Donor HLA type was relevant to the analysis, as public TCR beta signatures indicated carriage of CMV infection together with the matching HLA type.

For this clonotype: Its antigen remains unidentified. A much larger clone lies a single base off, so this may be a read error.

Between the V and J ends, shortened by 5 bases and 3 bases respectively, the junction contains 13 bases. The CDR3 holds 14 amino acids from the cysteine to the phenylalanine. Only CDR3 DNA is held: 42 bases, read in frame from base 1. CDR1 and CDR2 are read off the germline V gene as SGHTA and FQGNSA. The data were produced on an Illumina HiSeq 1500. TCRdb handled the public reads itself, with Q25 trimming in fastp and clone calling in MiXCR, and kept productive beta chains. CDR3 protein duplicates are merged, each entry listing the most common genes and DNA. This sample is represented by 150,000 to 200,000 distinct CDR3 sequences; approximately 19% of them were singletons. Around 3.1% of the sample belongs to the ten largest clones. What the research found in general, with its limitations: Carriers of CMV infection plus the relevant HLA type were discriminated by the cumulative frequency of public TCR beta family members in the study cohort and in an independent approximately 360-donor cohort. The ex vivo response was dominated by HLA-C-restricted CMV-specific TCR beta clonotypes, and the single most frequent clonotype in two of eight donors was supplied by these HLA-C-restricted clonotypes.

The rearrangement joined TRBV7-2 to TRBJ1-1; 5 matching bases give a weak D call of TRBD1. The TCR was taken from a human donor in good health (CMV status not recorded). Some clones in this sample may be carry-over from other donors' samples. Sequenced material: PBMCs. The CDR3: CASSQSTAHTEAFF. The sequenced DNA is TGTGCCAGCAGCCAGTCGACAGCGCACACTGAAGCTTTCTTT. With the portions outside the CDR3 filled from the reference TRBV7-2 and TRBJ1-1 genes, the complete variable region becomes GAGVSQSPSNKVTEKGKDVELRCDPISGHTALYWYRQSLGQGLEFLIYFQGNSAPDKSGLPSDRFSAERTGGSVSTLTIQRTQQEDSAVYLCASSQSTAHTEAFFGQGTRLTVV.